This T cell receptor (beta chain) was retrieved from a study of blood T cell repertoires in COVID-19. The wider study: In each case, the material was cDNA or gDNA derived from T cells, B-cell-depleted T cells, or PBMCs.

Here immunoSEQ multiplex PCR was the method, and the copy in TCRdb shows in-frame clones only, minus some. Here the sample spans about 160,000 clones, roughly 91% being singletons. The CDR3 is 12 amino acids. Trimming took off 2 bases at V and 8 bases at J, with 7 bases between the two ends. The sequence derives from a woman in her 50s with acute or convalescent COVID-19. This sequence joins TRBV12-3 or TRBV12-4 and TRBJ1-5; D unclear. The material sequenced was peripheral blood. In nucleotides, the CDR3 is TGTGCCAGCAGTTTAAACCCGGAGCCCCAGCATTTT. As protein: CASSLNPEPQHF.